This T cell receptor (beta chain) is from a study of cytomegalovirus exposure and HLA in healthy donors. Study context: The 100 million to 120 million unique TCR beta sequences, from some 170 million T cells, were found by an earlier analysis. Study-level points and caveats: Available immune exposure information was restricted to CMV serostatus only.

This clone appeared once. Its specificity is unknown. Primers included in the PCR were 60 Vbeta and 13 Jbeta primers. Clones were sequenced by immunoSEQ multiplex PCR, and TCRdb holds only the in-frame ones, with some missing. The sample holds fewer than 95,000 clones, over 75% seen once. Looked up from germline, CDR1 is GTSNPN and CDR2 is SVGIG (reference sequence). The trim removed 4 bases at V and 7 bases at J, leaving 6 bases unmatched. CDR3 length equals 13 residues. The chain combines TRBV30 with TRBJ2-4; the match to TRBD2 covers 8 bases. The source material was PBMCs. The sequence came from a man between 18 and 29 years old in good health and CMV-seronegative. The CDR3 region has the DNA TGTGCCTGGAACTGGCGGGGGGCTAACATTCAGTACTTC. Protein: CAWNWRGANIQYF.